These 30 T cell receptor beta chains came from one sample sequenced in a study of cytomegalovirus exposure and HLA in healthy donors. With 60 Vbeta and 13 Jbeta primers, the PCR was carried out. Generated by immunoSEQ multiplex PCR, the TCRdb table keeps only in-frame clones and is missing some. The data hold fewer than 150,000 clones, with 70% to 85% observed a single time. Material: PBMCs. Receptors were obtained from a male donor in good health and CMV-seronegative.

The chain couples TRBV5-4 to TRBJ2-7; possible D gene TRBD2, 5 bases. CDR3 length: 14 amino acids. Per the germline V gene, CDR1 is SGHNT and CDR2 is YYREEE (reference sequence). The V gene lost 4 bases and the J gene lost 3 bases, with 14 bases spanning the gap. The CDR3 nucleotides are TGTGCCAGCAGCGCGAGCGGAAGTTACTACGAGCAGTACTTC. Its translation: CASSASGSYYEQYF. Drawing the rest from reference TRBV5-4 and TRBJ2-7, the complete variable domain is ETGVTQSPTHLIKTRGQQVTLRCSSQSGHNTVSWYQQALGQGPQFIFQYYREEENGRGNFPPRFSGLQFPNYSSELNVNALELDDSALYLCASSASGSYYEQYFGPGTRLTVT.

CDR3 sequence: CASSVQGAGGNEKLFF. The CDR3 DNA sequence: TGTGCCAGCAGCGTTCAAGGTGCAGGGGGGAATGAAAAACTGTTTTTT. V and J are TRBV9 and TRBJ1-4; 7 bases match TRBD1. V was clipped by 2 bases and J by 5 bases; unmatched bases: 9. CDR1 is SGDLS, CDR2 YYNGEE, per germline. The CDR3 spans 16 residues.

The chain combines TRBV4-2 with TRBJ2-7; 10 bases align to TRBD1. The V gene end was trimmed by 4 bases and the J gene end by 5 bases; junction bases not matched to a gene: 5. CDR1 and CDR2 (germline): LGHNA, YNFKEQ. The CDR3 runs 14 residues. The CDR3 protein is CASSPTGGRHEQYF. CDR3 coding DNA: TGTGCCAGCAGCCCGACAGGGGGCCGTCACGAGCAGTACTTC.

Only a few counts were recorded for this clone. The J gene is TRBJ2-1, the V gene TRBV4-3, with 8 bases matching TRBD2. Per germline, CDR1 LGHNA and CDR2 YSLEER. J lost 11 bases, V lost 0 bases, and 6 bases had no gene match. The length of the CDR3 is 14 residues. In DNA form, the CDR3 reads TGCGCCAGCAGCCAAGATGCCACGGGAGGGAAGCAGTTCTTC. It specifies CASSQDATGGKQFF.

The rearrangement joins TRBV7-3 to TRBJ2-3, with 15 positions matching TRBD2. Germline assignment: CDR1 SGHTA and CDR2 FQGTGA. V lost 5 bases to trimming and J lost 4 bases; unmatched junction nucleotides: 4. The length of the CDR3 is 16 residues. CDR3 in amino acids: CASSPGLAGGADTQYF. CDR3 nucleotide sequence: TGTGCCAGCAGCCCGGGACTAGCGGGAGGTGCAGATACGCAGTATTTT.

The rearrangement links TRBV27 to TRBJ2-7, with TRBD1 matching 9 bases. V shed 3 bases, J shed 4 bases, and the junction held 1 base outside the gene matches. Germline loops: CDR1 MNHEY, CDR2 SMNVEV (reference sequence). The CDR3 covers 13 residues. The DNA for the CDR3 is TGTGCCAGCAGTTTTGGGACAGGGTACGAGCAGTACTTC. Protein sequence: CASSFGTGYEQYF.

Only one count was recorded for this clone. The chain is built from TRBV29-1 and TRBJ1-2; unclear D gene. The V gene's germline CDR1 is SQVTM and CDR2 ANQGSEA. V lost 5 bases and J 4 bases, leaving 11 bases between the germline ends. The CDR3 runs 12 residues. The DNA for the CDR3 is TGCAGCGTTACGGCGGGGAGCTATGGCTACACCTTC. It encodes CSVTAGSYGYTF.

This chain links TRBV2 with TRBJ2-7, with D perhaps matching TRBD2 (5 bases). There are 16 residues in the CDR3. V was trimmed by 4 bases and J by 0 bases, leaving 16 bases between them. CDR1 is SNHLY and CDR2 is FYNNEI in the germline V gene. CDR3 sequence (DNA): TGTGCCAGCAGTGGGAACCCTGCCGGGGTCTCCTACGAGCAGTACTTC. Protein: CASSGNPAGVSYEQYF. The full variable domain, in which reference TRBV2 and TRBJ2-7 provide the parts outside the CDR3, is EPEVTQTPSHQVTQMGQEVILRCVPISNHLYFYWYRQILGQKVEFLVSFYNNEISEKSEIFDDQFSVERPDGSNFTLKIRSTKLEDSAMYFCASSGNPAGVSYEQYFGPGTRLTVT.

J is TRBJ1-2 and V is TRBV7-2; a weak D match, TRBD1 (5 bases). This CDR3 is 15 amino acids long. V was cut by 1 base and J by 0 bases, with 9 bases left in between. Germline lookup yields CDR1 SGHTA and CDR2 FQGNSA. CDR3 DNA sequence: TGTGCCAGCAGCTTAGGCGCAGGGACTAACTATGGCTACACCTTC. Its translation: CASSLGAGTNYGYTF. Drawing the rest from reference TRBV7-2 and TRBJ1-2, the complete variable domain is GAGVSQSPSNKVTEKGKDVELRCDPISGHTALYWYRQSLGQGLEFLIYFQGNSAPDKSGLPSDRFSAERTGGSVSTLTIQRTQQEDSAVYLCASSLGAGTNYGYTFGSGTRLTVV.

The rearrangement links TRBV27 to TRBJ1-4; tentatively, D is TRBD1 (6 bases). V lost 1 base, J lost 7 bases, and 13 bases lay in between. This CDR3 comprises 15 residues. Germline V CDR1 and CDR2: MNHEY, SMNVEV (reference sequence). CDR3 residues: CASSLLSGAPEKLFF. The CDR3, as DNA: TGTGCCAGCAGTTTATTGTCAGGGGCCCCTGAAAAACTGTTTTTT.

For this clone: The same CDR3 can be traced to other DNA sequences in this sample. The chain joins TRBV27 to TRBJ1-1; no clear D. V was clipped by 5 bases and J by 4 bases, with 11 bases between them. There are 13 residues in the CDR3. The germline V gene has CDR1 MNHEY and CDR2 SMNVEV (reference sequence). CDR3 nucleotides: TGTGCCAGCAGTCTAATCGCGGGCACTGAAGCTTTCTTT. It translates to CASSLIAGTEAFF.

This rearrangement joins TRBV6-1 to TRBJ2-7; D is uncertain. The CDR3 loop spans 14 amino acids. The ends were cut back, 0 bases at V and 2 bases at J, with 8 bases in the middle. Germline-derived CDR1 and CDR2 are MNHNS and SASEGT. The CDR3, as DNA: TGTGCCAGCAGTGAAGCGCTGGCAACCTACGAGCAGTACTTC. Amino acid sequence: CASSEALATYEQYF.

The chain links TRBV28 to TRBJ2-1; maybe TRBD1 (6 bases). V lost 6 bases, J lost 6 bases, and 12 bases lay in between. CDR1 and CDR2 (germline): MDHEN, SYDVKM. The CDR3 has 13 amino acids. The CDR3, as DNA: TGTGCCAGCAGCAAAGGGACACCCAATGAGCAGTTCTTC. It yields the protein CASSKGTPNEQFF.

This clone was counted a single time. The genes are TRBV11-2 and TRBJ1-1, with a weak D call TRBD1 (6 bases). The CDR3 runs to 14 residues. Germline V gene data show CDR1 as SGHAT and CDR2 as FQNNGV. V gave up 1 base and J gave up 4 bases, with 10 bases separating them. CDR3 nucleotide sequence: TGTGCCAGCAGCTTAGGGGCCAGGGGCACTGAAGCTTTCTTT. Encoded protein: CASSLGARGTEAFF.

The rearrangement uses TRBV19 and TRBJ1-2; 7 bases align to TRBD1. Germline V gene lookup returns CDR1 LNHDA and CDR2 SQIVND (reference sequence). This CDR3 comprises 14 residues. The V segment lost 5 bases and the J segment 1 base; nucleotides outside the gene matches: 4. The CDR3: CASSQGTDNYGYTF. The CDR3 nucleotides read TGTGCCAGTAGTCAAGGGACAGATAACTATGGCTACACCTTC.

The chain employs TRBV4-3 and TRBJ1-4; 8 nucleotides match TRBD1. CDR1 and CDR2 (germline): LGHNA, YSLEER. The V segment lost 4 bases and the J segment 3 bases; nucleotides outside the gene matches: 7. The CDR3 has 16 residues. CDR3 residues: CASSRSQGGANEKLFF. The CDR3 coding sequence is TGCGCCAGCAGCCGCTCACAGGGGGGAGCTAATGAAAAACTGTTTTTT.

This chain joins TRBV5-1 and TRBJ1-6; maybe TRBD1 (6 bases). Looked up from germline, CDR1 is SGHRS and CDR2 is YFSETQ. V lost 1 base to trimming and J lost 6 bases, with 11 bases between them. There are 15 residues in the CDR3. The CDR3 region has the DNA TGCGCCAGCAGCTTGTGGGGACACACTAATTCACCCCTCCACTTT. Translated, it gives CASSLWGHTNSPLHF.

CDR3 sequence (DNA): TGCGCCAGCAGCCAAGAGGGACTACCTAGCACAGATACGCAGTATTTT. Its translation: CASSQEGLPSTDTQYF. This chain connects TRBV4-1 to TRBJ2-3; 7 bases align to TRBD2. CDR3 length: 16 residues. Per germline, CDR1 MGHRA and CDR2 YSYEKL. V shed 0 bases and J 0 bases; nucleotides not matched to a gene: 3.

The chain has TRBV7-9 and TRBJ1-4, with 8 bases fitting TRBD1. Germline CDR1 and CDR2: SEHNR and FQNEAQ (reference sequence). CDR3 length: 15 residues. Trimming cost V 4 bases and J 8 bases; bases outside gene matches: 9. Here the CDR3 reads CASSYTGTGPEKLFF. CDR3 in DNA: TGTGCCAGCAGCTACACCGGGACAGGTCCGGAAAAACTGTTTTTT.

J is TRBJ2-3 and V is TRBV7-2; 7 nucleotides match TRBD2. CDR3 length: 20 amino acids. CDR1 and CDR2 from the germline V gene are SGHTA and FQGNSA. The J segment lost 0 bases and the V segment lost 0 bases, leaving 15 bases of the junction unmatched. CDR3 sequence reads: CASSLAVVLGASGSTDTQYF. The CDR3 DNA reads TGTGCCAGCAGCTTAGCGGTAGTTTTAGGGGCTAGCGGAAGCACAGATACGCAGTATTTT. The variable domain in full, with the rest retrieved from reference TRBV7-2 and TRBJ2-3, is GAGVSQSPSNKVTEKGKDVELRCDPISGHTALYWYRQSLGQGLEFLIYFQGNSAPDKSGLPSDRFSAERTGGSVSTLTIQRTQQEDSAVYLCASSLAVVLGASGSTDTQYFGPGTRLTVL.

This chain joins TRBV5-8 and TRBJ2-5, with D uncertain. This CDR3 comprises 14 residues. Trimming shortened V by 6 bases and J by 1 base, and 13 bases separated the two germline ends. Germline V gene sequence: CDR1 SGHTS, CDR2 YDEGEE. The CDR3 spells CASIRTRSQETQYF. CDR3 sequence (DNA): TGTGCCAGCATTCGCACGAGGAGCCAAGAGACCCAGTACTTC.

The V and J genes are TRBV7-9 and TRBJ2-5; perhaps TRBD2 as D (6 bases). This CDR3 spans 15 amino acids. The V gene's germline CDR1 is SEHNR and CDR2 FQNEAQ (reference sequence). V dropped 1 base and J dropped 7 bases, with 16 bases sitting between them. The CDR3 is CASSLDSGGFGTQYF. The CDR3 bases are TGTGCCAGCAGCTTAGACTCCGGGGGTTTTGGGACCCAGTACTTC.

This clone was seen once. The chain joins TRBV7-6 to TRBJ2-1; 8 bases line up with TRBD2. V shed 3 bases and J 3 bases; nucleotides not matched to a gene: 4. Germline-derived CDR1 and CDR2 are SGHVS and FNYEAQ. This CDR3 is built from 15 residues. CDR3 sequence reads: CASSFSGSLYNEQFF. The CDR3, as DNA: TGTGCCAGCAGCTTCAGCGGGAGTCTCTACAATGAGCAGTTCTTC.

J is TRBJ1-1 and V is TRBV28; D is ambiguous. This CDR3 comprises 14 residues. Germline V gene sequence: CDR1 MDHEN, CDR2 SYDVKM. Trimming took 3 bases from V and 0 from J, leaving 8 bases between them. For the CDR3, the DNA is TGTGCCAGCAGTTTTATACAGATGAACACTGAAGCTTTCTTT. This gives the protein CASSFIQMNTEAFF.

The rearrangement uses TRBV11-3 and TRBJ2-2, with TRBD1 matching over 8 bases. J lost 3 bases, V lost 5 bases, and 20 bases had no gene match. Germline CDR1 reads SGHNT; CDR2 reads YENEEA. The CDR3 loop spans 20 amino acids. The CDR3 coding sequence is TGTGCCAGCAGCGCCTGGACAGGGCCTCACCAAGCCGACGACACCGGGGAGCTGTTTTTT. Protein: CASSAWTGPHQADDTGELFF.

CDR3 nucleotide sequence: TGTGCCAGCAGTCGCCCCCGGGAGGGCTCCTACGAGCAGTACTTC. Translated, it gives CASSRPREGSYEQYF. The rearrangement joins TRBV28 to TRBJ2-7; the match to TRBD2 covers 8 bases. The CDR3 runs to 15 residues. The germline V gene has CDR1 MDHEN and CDR2 SYDVKM. J gave up 0 bases and V 5 bases, and 6 bases lay outside the gene matches.

CDR3 DNA: TGTGCCAGCAGCTTAGCAGGGACAATGAGCAATCAGCCCCAGCATTTT. The encoded protein is CASSLAGTMSNQPQHF. V usage is TRBV7-2 and J usage is TRBJ1-5, with D perhaps matching TRBD1 (6 bases). Germline CDR1 is SGHTA and CDR2 is FQGNSA. V was pared by 0 bases and J by 1 base, with 10 bases between. The CDR3 length is 16 residues.

This clone appeared a few times. The chain has TRBV23-1 and TRBJ2-5, with 7 nucleotides matching TRBD2. TRBV23-1 is known as an ORF, though its function is uncertain. V shed 11 bases, J shed 5 bases, and the junction held 5 bases outside the gene matches. CDR3 length: 11 residues. This CDR3 is CAPPGGETQYF. Written as DNA, the CDR3 is TGCGCCCCCCCCGGGGGGGAGACCCAGTACTTC.

This sequence joins TRBV9 and TRBJ2-5, with 11 nucleotides matching TRBD2. V dropped 3 bases and J dropped 5; count of bases not matched to a gene: 9. This CDR3 has 16 residues. Germline CDR1 reads SGDLS; CDR2 reads YYNGEE. In nucleotides, the CDR3 is TGTGCCAGCAGCGGTAGCGGGAGGGGACTCTCGGAGACCCAGTACTTC. Protein product: CASSGSGRGLSETQYF.

In its sample, this clone was seen a few times. V gene TRBV27 combines with J gene TRBJ1-2; TRBD1 matches at 11 bases. The CDR3 loop spans 15 amino acids. With V trimmed by 6 bases and J by 7 bases, 10 bases remained unmatched. Germline values: CDR1 MNHEY, CDR2 SMNVEV (reference sequence). The CDR3 DNA sequence: TGTGCCAGCAGCTTTCGGACAGGGGGCGGCAGTGGCTACACCTTC. Protein: CASSFRTGGGSGYTF.